This entry lists 4 T cell receptor beta chains sequenced from one sample in a study of shared clonotypes between healthy human individuals. Only in-frame clones appear in the TCRdb table, and some are missing; sequencing was by immunoSEQ multiplex PCR. The sample lists some 1,400,000 clones, roughly 96% occurring once. The sample comprised naive CD4+ T cells sorted from blood. Subset: CD45RA+ positively selected. These receptors originate from a man younger than 40 in good health.

The J gene is TRBJ2-1, the V gene TRBV5-4; D gene unclear. Trimming removed 2 bases from V and 9 bases from J, with 12 bases in between. This CDR3 has 13 amino acids. Germline V gene lookup returns CDR1 SGHNT and CDR2 YYREEE (reference sequence). DNA for the CDR3: TGTGCCAGCAGCTTAATGGGAAAGTTTGAGCAGTTCTTC. It specifies CASSLMGKFEQFF.

V gene TRBV27 combines with J gene TRBJ2-7, with D perhaps given as TRBD1 or TRBD2 (6 bases each). From germline, CDR1 is MNHEY and CDR2 SMNVEV (reference sequence). V was clipped by 3 bases and J by 2 bases, with 14 bases between them. CDR3 size: 15 residues. CDR3 nucleotides: TGTGCCAGCAGTTTGGTTCCGGGGGCCGCCTACGAGCAGTACTTC. This sequence encodes CASSLVPGAAYEQYF.

This chain links TRBV7-9 with TRBJ1-5, with D perhaps TRBD1 (5 bases). The CDR3 length is 14 residues. Germline-derived CDR1 and CDR2 are SEHNR and FQNEAQ (reference sequence). Trimming stripped 2 bases from V and 5 bases from J, with 10 bases between. CDR3 amino acids: CASSLYGGDQPQHF. In DNA, the CDR3 is TGTGCCAGCAGCTTATATGGGGGGGATCAGCCCCAGCATTTT.

CDR3 in DNA: TGTGCCAGCAGCTACGATAGGTCCCTCCACGAGCAGTACTTC. Translated: CASSYDRSLHEQYF. This sequence joins TRBV7-8 and TRBJ2-7; no firm D call. This CDR3 contains 14 residues. With 4 bases removed from V and 5 bases from J, the gap between germline ends came to 15 bases. Looked up from germline, CDR1 is SGHVS and CDR2 is FQNEAQ.